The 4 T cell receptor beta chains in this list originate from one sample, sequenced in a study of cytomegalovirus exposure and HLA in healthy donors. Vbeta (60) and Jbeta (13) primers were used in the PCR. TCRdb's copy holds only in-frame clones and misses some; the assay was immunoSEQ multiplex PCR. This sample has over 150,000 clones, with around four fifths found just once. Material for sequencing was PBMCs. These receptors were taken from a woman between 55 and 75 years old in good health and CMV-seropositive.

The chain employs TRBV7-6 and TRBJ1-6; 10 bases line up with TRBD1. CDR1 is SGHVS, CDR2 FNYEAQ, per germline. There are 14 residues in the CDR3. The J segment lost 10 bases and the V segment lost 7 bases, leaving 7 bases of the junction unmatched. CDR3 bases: TGTGCCAGCAAAAGGGACAGGGGAAGGTCACCCCTCCACTTT. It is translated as CASKRDRGRSPLHF. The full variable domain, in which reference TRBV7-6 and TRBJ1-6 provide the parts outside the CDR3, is GAGVSQSPRYKVTKRGQDVALRCDPISGHVSLYWYRQALGQGPEFLTYFNYEAQQDKSGLPNDRFSAERPEGSISTLTIQRTEQRDSAMYRCASKRDRGRSPLHFGNGTRLTVT.

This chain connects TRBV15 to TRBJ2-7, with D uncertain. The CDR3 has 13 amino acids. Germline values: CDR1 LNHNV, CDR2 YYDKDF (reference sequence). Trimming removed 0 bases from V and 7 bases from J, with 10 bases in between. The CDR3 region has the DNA TGTGCCACCAGCAGAGATACCGAACTAGAGCAGTACTTC. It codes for CATSRDTELEQYF. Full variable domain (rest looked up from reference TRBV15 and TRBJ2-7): DAMVIQNPRYQVTQFGKPVTLSCSQTLNHNVMYWYQQKSSQAPKLLFHYYDKDFNNEADTPDNFQSRRPNTSFCFLDIRSPGLGDTAMYLCATSRDTELEQYFGPGTRLTVT.

CDR3 nucleotides: TGTGCCAGCAGCTTGGCCTCGCAGCCGGGACAGGGGGGCGGCTACACCTTC. This codes for CASSLASQPGQGGGYTF. This chain uses TRBV5-6 with TRBJ1-2, with TRBD1 matching over 11 bases. After removal of 0 bases from V and 8 bases from J, the junction contained 12 bases not matched to a gene. This CDR3 has 17 residues. Germline V gives CDR1 SGHDT, CDR2 YYEEEE.

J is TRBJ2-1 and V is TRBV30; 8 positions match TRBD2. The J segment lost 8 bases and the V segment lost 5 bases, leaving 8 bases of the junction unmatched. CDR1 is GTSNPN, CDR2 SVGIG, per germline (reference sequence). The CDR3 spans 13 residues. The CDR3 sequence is CAWAGGRKDEQFF. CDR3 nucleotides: TGTGCCTGGGCAGGCGGGAGGAAAGATGAGCAGTTCTTC.